This T cell receptor beta chain comes out of a study of T-cell reconstitution after alpha-beta-depleted transplantation in children. Preparation of the TCRbeta library used unique molecular identifiers. Using its own MiXCR run on the PCR reads, TCRdb lists one record per CDR3 protein. The sample contains 200,000 to 250,000 distinct CDR3 sequences, around 12% of which appear only once. The germline V gene encodes CDR1 MRHNA and CDR2 SNTAGT. Trimming removed 2 bases from V and 1 base from J; junction bases left unmatched: 0. The CDR3 runs 15 residues. This clonotype was found many times. The sequenced sample was PBMCs from the stem cell graft donor, obtained from the stem cell graft. The TCR originated in a human donor who donated a stem cell graft to a child with acute lymphoblastic leukemia. The V and J genes are TRBV6-4 and TRBJ2-3; 10 bases line up with TRBD2. CDR3 in DNA: TGTGCCAGCAGTGACAGCGGGGGGGGCACAGATACGCAGTATTTT. Encoded protein: CASSDSGGGTDTQYF.